Many counts were recorded for the clone carrying this T cell receptor beta chain. Its antigen remains unknown. The CDR3 sequence is 15 residues long. The germline V gene has CDR1 KGHDR and CDR2 SFDVKD. V dropped 4 bases and J dropped 3 bases, with 12 bases sitting between them. The data were obtained in a study of glioma-infiltrating T cells. The study, taken as a whole, reports: Non-neoplastic patients had below-expected tissue-blood divergence, while all gliomas exceeded expectation.

Using RNA template, CDR3s of TCR alpha and beta were amplified with iRepertoire arm-PCR. One-step reverse transcription and amplification started from approximately 100-400 ng of tissue mRNA or PBMC total RNA. TCRdb used MiXCR to reprocess the multiplex PCR reads, holding one entry per CDR3 protein. The sample lists around 120,000 distinct CDR3 sequences; around 25% were seen once. This sequence was found in a human donor with low-grade glioma or glioblastoma, undergoing nonglioma brain surgery, or in good health (not recorded which). The chain employs TRBV24-1 and TRBJ1-5; possible D gene TRBD1, 6 bases. Sequenced material: glioma tissue, nonneoplastic brain tissue, or PBMCs (not recorded which). CDR3: CATSEATGSNQPQHF. In DNA form, the CDR3 reads TGTGCCACCAGTGAAGCGACAGGTTCCAATCAGCCCCAGCATTTT.